What follows are 6 T cell receptor beta chains derived from one specimen sequenced in a study of T cells after posttransplantation cyclophosphamide. Using immunoSEQ multiplex PCR, the repertoire was profiled, and TCRdb retains in-frame clones only, with some absent. Here the sample spans around 22,000 clones, roughly 90% being singletons. Controls had myeloablative marrow grafts with methotrexate and calcineurin inhibitor, sampled at 1 year. The material was PBMCs, obtained after an allogeneic stem cell transplant with a calcineurin inhibitor and methotrexate. The source of these receptors is a female patient aged 45 to 65 who received an allogeneic stem cell transplant from an unrelated donor, was CMV-positive, and had chronic GVHD only. Certain T cells may be donor cells from the graft.

This chain uses TRBV5-1 with TRBJ2-7; TRBD1 agrees at 8 bases. The CDR3 loop spans 14 amino acids. The germline V gene has CDR1 SGHRS and CDR2 YFSETQ. V was clipped by 4 bases and J by 3 bases; unmatched bases: 6. CDR3: CASSARQGFYEQYF. The CDR3 bases are TGCGCCAGCAGCGCCCGACAGGGGTTCTACGAGCAGTACTTC.

The chain carries TRBV7-9 and TRBJ2-7, with TRBD1 matching over 8 bases. This CDR3 region has 14 residues. The germline CDR1 and CDR2 sequences are SEHNR and FQNEAQ (reference sequence). V was clipped by 4 bases and J by 6 bases; unmatched bases: 8. CDR3 nucleotide sequence: TGTGCCAGCAGCTCAGGACAGGGCTGGGTCGAGCAGTACTTC. It specifies CASSSGQGWVEQYF.

CDR3 coding DNA: TGCGCCAGCAGCCAAGGGGGACTAGCGGGATCGGCGGCCGGGGAGCTGTTTTTT. Translated, it gives CASSQGGLAGSAAGELFF. The V and J genes are TRBV4-1 and TRBJ2-2; TRBD2 matches at 13 bases. With V trimmed by 1 base and J by 6 bases, 8 bases remained unmatched. There are 18 residues in the CDR3. The germline CDR1 and CDR2 sequences are MGHRA and YSYEKL.

The chain is built from TRBV6-4 and TRBJ2-2, with a possible D match to TRBD2 (7 bases). The CDR3 has 14 amino acids. Germline CDR1 reads MRHNA; CDR2 reads SNTAGT. The V end was cut by 8 bases, the J end by 1 base, with 11 bases between. In DNA form, the CDR3 reads TGTGCCAGCTCGGGGGGCCGGAACACCGGGGAGCTGTTTTTT. Translation: CASSGGRNTGELFF.

A single count supports this clone. The rearrangement joins TRBV18 to TRBJ2-3; 8 positions agree with TRBD2. The V and J ends lost 0 bases and 2 bases, in that order; junction bases with no gene match: 7. The CDR3 loop spans 17 amino acids. CDR1 KGHSH and CDR2 LQKENI come from the germline V gene. The CDR3 loop is CASSPPRGAENTDTQYF. The CDR3 nucleotides are TGTGCCAGCTCACCACCGCGGGGGGCAGAGAACACAGATACGCAGTATTTT.

V is TRBV29-1 and J is TRBJ2-1; D gene ambiguous. The V gene's germline CDR1 is SQVTM and CDR2 ANQGSEA. The ends were cut back, 1 base at V and 8 bases at J, with 12 bases in the middle. The CDR3 extends over 13 amino acids. The CDR3 nucleotides read TGCAGCGTTGAAGCGCGCCCGAGGTATGAGCAGTTCTTC. Its translation: CSVEARPRYEQFF.